Following are 22 T cell receptor beta chains from one sample sequenced in a study of cytomegalovirus exposure and HLA in healthy donors. In the PCR, 60 Vbeta and 13 Jbeta primers were used. TCRdb keeps only in-frame clones here, not all; method: immunoSEQ multiplex PCR. The table shows about 210,000 clones, with roughly 85% occurring only once. Sequences were obtained from PBMCs. Receptors were obtained from a girl aged 2 to 10 in good health and CMV-seronegative.

In its sample, this clone was seen a few times. This rearrangement joins TRBV19 to TRBJ1-2; the D is unclear. Germline V gene data show CDR1 as LNHDA and CDR2 as SQIVND (reference sequence). The CDR3 is 13 amino acids. The ends were cut back, 8 bases at V and 2 bases at J, with 12 bases in the middle. CDR3 DNA sequence: TGTGCCAGTTCTTCTAACAGAAACTATGGCTACACCTTC. Amino acids: CASSSNRNYGYTF.

The chain has TRBV9 and TRBJ2-2, with 8 bases fitting TRBD2. Trimming at V came to 4 bases and at J to 0 bases, leaving 11 bases not matched to a gene. Germline-derived CDR1 and CDR2 are SGDLS and YYNGEE. The CDR3 is made up of 18 amino acids. CDR3 sequence reads: CASSPSSGVIANTGELFF. CDR3 nucleotides: TGTGCCAGCAGCCCTAGTAGCGGGGTGATCGCGAACACCGGGGAGCTGTTTTTT. The full variable domain, completed using reference TRBV9 and TRBJ2-2, is DSGVTQTPKHLITATGQRVTLRCSPRSGDLSVYWYQQSLDQGLQFLIQYYNGEERAKGNILERFSAQQFPDLHSELNLSSLELGDSALYFCASSPSSGVIANTGELFFGEGSRLTVL.

This chain uses TRBV9 with TRBJ1-2, with D possibly matching TRBD1 (5 bases). This CDR3 region has 13 residues. Trimming took 4 bases from V and 6 from J, leaving 13 bases between them. CDR1 and CDR2 from the germline V gene are SGDLS and YYNGEE. The CDR3 sequence: CASSSRTRDGYTF. The CDR3 region has the DNA TGTGCCAGCAGCTCCAGGACCAGGGATGGCTACACCTTC.

The chain couples TRBV6-5 to TRBJ1-6; D is possibly TRBD1 (6 bases). Between the trimmed V and J ends, which lost 0 bases and 7 bases, there was a span of 13 bases. Germline CDR1 reads MNHEY; CDR2 reads SVGAGI. There are 16 residues in the CDR3. The CDR3 DNA is TGTGCCAGCAGTTACTCTACAGGGAGGGGCAATTCACCCCTCCACTTT. It is translated as CASSYSTGRGNSPLHF.

The genes are TRBV11-2 and TRBJ2-5, with 12 bases matching TRBD2. Germline V lookup: CDR1 SGHAT, CDR2 FQNNGV. This CDR3 has 16 amino acids. The V and J ends lost 1 base and 5 bases, in that order; junction bases with no gene match: 5. The CDR3, as DNA: TGTGCCAGCAGCTTAGTGGCTAGCGGGAGGGTTGAGACCCAGTACTTC. Its translation: CASSLVASGRVETQYF.

The chain uses TRBV29-1 and TRBJ2-3; 9 nucleotides agree with TRBD1. Trimming removed 7 bases from V and 7 bases from J; junction bases left unmatched: 12. Germline V CDR1 and CDR2: SQVTM, ANQGSEA. The CDR3 has 14 amino acids. Here the CDR3 reads CSGFDRGKSYTQYF. In DNA form, the CDR3 reads TGCAGCGGTTTCGACAGGGGGAAATCTTATACGCAGTATTTT.

The V gene is TRBV7-8, the J gene TRBJ1-2, with 9 nucleotides matching TRBD1. Germline assignment: CDR1 SGHVS and CDR2 FQNEAQ. The CDR3 contains 18 residues. The V and J ends lost 1 base and 6 bases, in that order; junction bases with no gene match: 15. The CDR3 is CASSLGYRGRFATDGYTF. The CDR3 region has the DNA TGTGCCAGCAGCTTAGGCTACAGGGGGCGGTTCGCAACCGATGGCTACACCTTC.

The chain recombines TRBV15 with TRBJ1-5, with 7 bases lining up with TRBD1. CDR1 LNHNV and CDR2 YYDKDF come from the germline V gene (reference sequence). Trimming cost V 1 base and J 3 bases; bases outside gene matches: 12. The CDR3 sequence is 18 residues long. This CDR3 reads CATSRAKLTGAANQPQHF. The CDR3 DNA is TGTGCCACCAGCAGAGCGAAACTCACAGGGGCCGCCAATCAGCCCCAGCATTTT.

The rearrangement links TRBV19 to TRBJ2-7, with TRBD2 matching 8 bases. Germline lookup yields CDR1 LNHDA and CDR2 SQIVND (reference sequence). With V trimmed by 2 bases and J by 2 bases, 2 bases remained unmatched. This CDR3 contains 14 residues. The CDR3 DNA reads as TGTGCCAGTAGTATAAAGGGACTAGCCTACGAGCAGTACTTC. This gives the protein CASSIKGLAYEQYF.

V usage is TRBV30 and J usage is TRBJ2-7, with D possibly being TRBD1 (6 bases). From germline, CDR1 is GTSNPN and CDR2 SVGIG (reference sequence). V gave up 3 bases and J gave up 0 bases, with 12 bases separating them. The CDR3 contains 14 residues. Written as DNA, the CDR3 is TGTGCCTGGAGGGGGGCCAGTAGCTCCTACGAGCAGTACTTC. This translates into CAWRGASSSYEQYF.

The chain has TRBV6-1 and TRBJ1-5; 7 nucleotides line up with TRBD1. With 5 bases clipped from V and 3 bases from J, the junction kept 10 bases outside the gene matches. This CDR3 is built from 16 residues. CDR1 MNHNS and CDR2 SASEGT come from the germline V gene. For the CDR3, the DNA is TGTGCCAGCAGTCAAGGCCGGGACAGAGACAATCAGCCCCAGCATTTT. Translation gives CASSQGRDRDNQPQHF.

J is TRBJ2-7 and V is TRBV5-6, with TRBD1 matching over 9 bases. Germline CDR1 SGHDT, CDR2 YYEEEE. The CDR3 covers 18 residues. The V segment lost 2 bases and the J segment 4 bases; nucleotides outside the gene matches: 16. This CDR3 is CASSFRLAPRTGEYEQYF. DNA of the CDR3: TGTGCCAGCAGCTTCAGGCTCGCGCCGCGGACAGGGGAGTACGAGCAGTACTTC. Looking up the rest from reference TRBV5-6 and TRBJ2-7 gives the full variable domain: DAGVTQSPTHLIKTRGQQVTLRCSPKSGHDTVSWYQQALGQGPQFIFQYYEEEERQRGNFPDRFSGHQFPNYSSELNVNALLLGDSALYLCASSFRLAPRTGEYEQYFGPGTRLTVT.

The V gene is TRBV30, the J gene TRBJ1-6; 7 bases agree with TRBD1. The V and J ends lost 3 bases and 7 bases, in that order; junction bases with no gene match: 6. Germline CDR1 GTSNPN, CDR2 SVGIG (reference sequence). The CDR3 extends over 14 amino acids. The CDR3, as DNA: TGTGCCTGGAGGCCGACAGGGAGGAATTCACCCCTCCACTTT. Residues: CAWRPTGRNSPLHF.

The V call is TRBV5-4, the J call TRBJ1-1, with D perhaps TRBD1 (5 bases). Trimming pared 3 bases from V and 2 bases from J, leaving 11 bases between. Germline V CDR1 and CDR2: SGHNT, YYREEE (reference sequence). CDR3 length equals 14 residues. The CDR3 nucleotides read TGTGCCAGCAGCTCCCAGGGATTTAACACTGAAGCTTTCTTT. The encoded protein is CASSSQGFNTEAFF.

V usage is TRBV19 and J usage is TRBJ2-7, with 12 bases matching TRBD2. Germline V CDR1 and CDR2: LNHDA, SQIVND (reference sequence). V was pared by 4 bases and J by 4 bases, with 2 bases of the junction left unmatched. The CDR3 length is 14 residues. CDR3 in amino acids: CASSTGLAGYEQYF. In DNA, the CDR3 is TGTGCCAGTAGTACCGGACTAGCGGGGTACGAGCAGTACTTC.

The chain has TRBV30 and TRBJ1-3; 7 bases map to TRBD1. The germline CDR1 and CDR2 sequences are GTSNPN and SVGIG (reference sequence). The CDR3 has 15 amino acids. Trimming cost V 5 bases and J 2 bases; bases outside gene matches: 9. The DNA of the CDR3 is TGTGCCTGGGAGCCAGGGGGAATTCCTGGAAACACCATATATTTT. Encoded protein: CAWEPGGIPGNTIYF.

The rearrangement uses TRBV25-1 and TRBJ1-3, with D perhaps matching TRBD1 (6 bases). Per the germline V gene, CDR1 is MGHDK and CDR2 is SYGVNS. CDR3 length equals 13 residues. Between the trimmed V and J ends, which lost 7 bases and 4 bases, there was a span of 11 bases. In DNA form, the CDR3 reads TGTGCCAGCACGGGAGGGGGAGGAAACACCATATATTTT. It translates to CASTGGGGNTIYF.

The chain combines TRBV6-5 with TRBJ2-7; a weak D match, TRBD1 (6 bases). The V gene lost 6 bases and the J gene lost 3 bases, with 15 bases spanning the gap. The CDR3 is made up of 14 amino acids. Looked up from germline, CDR1 is MNHEY and CDR2 is SVGAGI. The CDR3 sequence: CASRTGNRGYEQYF. DNA of the CDR3: TGTGCCAGCAGAACAGGGAACCGAGGCTACGAGCAGTACTTC.

A remark on this clone: This same CDR3 is encoded by further DNA sequences in the sample. The V call is TRBV20-1, the J call TRBJ1-2; D remains unclear. Trimming removed 3 bases from V and 4 bases from J, with 6 bases in between. The CDR3 spans 11 residues. Germline V gives CDR1 DFQATT, CDR2 SNEGSKA (reference sequence). The CDR3 sequence is CSASGGYGYTF. The CDR3 nucleotides read TGCAGTGCTAGTGGCGGCTATGGCTACACCTTC.

This clone was picked up a small number of times. The V call is TRBV6-6, the J call TRBJ1-5; 7 nucleotides line up with TRBD1. The CDR3 is made up of 16 amino acids. Losses at the gene ends were 5 bases for V and 0 bases for J; bases not matched to a gene: 7. Germline lookup yields CDR1 MNHNY and CDR2 SVGAGI (reference sequence). The CDR3 region has the DNA TGTGCCAGCAGTACCCGGACAGGCGTTAGCAATCAGCCCCAGCATTTT. Its translation: CASSTRTGVSNQPQHF.

The gene calls are TRBV7-9 and TRBJ1-4; 7 bases are shared with TRBD1. Germline V gene sequence: CDR1 SEHNR, CDR2 FQNEAQ (reference sequence). CDR3 length: 15 amino acids. With 4 bases clipped from V and 8 bases from J, the junction kept 10 bases outside the gene matches. The CDR3 spells CASSSSGQVGEKLFF. The CDR3 region has the DNA TGTGCCAGCAGCTCCTCCGGACAGGTGGGGGAAAAACTGTTTTTT.

This sequence joins TRBV5-6 and TRBJ2-2, with TRBD1 identical over 12 bases. Unmatched junction bases numbered 5, after V lost 4 bases and J lost 4 bases. The CDR3 has 16 amino acids. Germline values: CDR1 SGHDT, CDR2 YYEEEE. For the CDR3, the DNA is TGTGCCAGCAGCCTCCGGGACAGGGGGCTCACCGGGGAGCTGTTTTTT. Translating it yields CASSLRDRGLTGELFF.